This T cell receptor beta chain was captured in a study of blood T cells in healthy people across ages (dated by TCRdb to 2015 to 2017). Regarding the complete study: Template switching captured roughly one uniquely barcoded TCR beta cDNA molecule per two T cells in model experiments. For two donors (one aged 18 to 30 and one aged 80 or older), the study analyzed two additional independent replicas of 1 million unique cDNA reads from the same blood draw. Using deep sequencing normalized with unique cDNA molecular identifiers, the study measured how TCR beta repertoire diversity changes with age. Four age groups were formed from the donors: young (average approximately 16 years), middle-aged (around 40), aged (over 55) and long-lived (around 82). Donors of different ages were randomly distributed across sequencing lanes to avoid experimental bias.

Points the paper makes about the study in general: Observed TCR beta diversity per million T cells fell roughly linearly with age, and a significant reduction was already apparent by age approximately 41. Estimates of total diversity based on one million sequenced T cells were regarded as lower bounds and as underestimates. Donor CMV infection status was unknown, potentially confounding age-related changes in expanded clonotypes. Bulk unsorted PBMC profiling prevented conclusive comparison of naive and antigen-experienced compartments. The percentage of naive T cells measured by flow cytometry correlated strongly with observed TCR beta diversity. Compared with the aged group, the long-lived group had more naive CD4+ T cells, fewer expanded clones and increased TCR diversity, suggesting age selection.

Turning to this clonotype: The specificity of this receptor is unknown. It has no much larger one-base neighbor in the sample; base qualities were not kept.

Deletion took 5 bases off V and 8 bases off J, with a span of 11 bases between the germline ends. Including the terminal cysteine and phenylalanine, the CDR3 comprises 12 residues. Of the read, only the CDR3 DNA is kept; its 36 bases are in frame from base 1. Library creation used 5' RACE. The reads were generated on an Illumina HiSeq 2500. A second PCR of about 7 to 12 cycles was run with a J-beta primer mix and a sample-barcoded 5' primer. A unique molecular identifier was introduced onto each TCR beta cDNA molecule by a template-switch 5' adaptor carrying 12 random nucleotides. Each sample yielded at least 3 million CDR3-containing paired-end reads. The Mint cDNA synthesis kit, primed by a TRBC-specific oligonucleotide, was used to synthesize first-strand cDNA from all RNA. All cDNA was treated with uracil-DNA glycosylase and then went through a first 18-cycle PCR with the universal primers M1SS and BC2_uni_R. The authors' pipeline ran thus. For normalization, 1 million high-quality reads were randomly selected from each sample, with every read carrying a distinct molecular identifier. Reads with shared molecular identifiers were discarded instead of being binned into consensus sequences. MiTCR, set to a Q25 quality threshold and the strictest error-elimination algorithm, was used for CDR3 identification, clonotype clustering and error correction. A nonparametric unseen species model using Euler transformation provided a lower-bound estimate of total TCR beta diversity. Using fastp at Q25 and MiXCR, TCRdb reprocessed the public reads and kept productive beta chains. Entries that share a CDR3 protein sequence are merged under the most common genes and DNA. V and J calls and clone size were set by TCRdb, not the authors. The sample table shows approximately 1.5 million distinct CDR3 sequences, and 42% are seen once. The biggest ten clones account for roughly 3.7% of the sample.

Donors were a few dozen systemically healthy Caucasian individuals from Russia aged roughly 6 to 95 years. Ten milliliters of peripheral blood were drawn from each donor into EDTA-treated Vacutainer tubes. Ficoll-Paque density-gradient centrifugation was used to isolate PBMCs, with at least 6.5 million obtained per sample. Total RNA, at least 6 micrograms per sample, was extracted from PBMCs with Trizol reagent. For every donor, an aliquot of PBMCs went through flow cytometry to measure the percentages of naive CD45RAhigh/CD27high T cells. The specimen sequenced was blood. The rearranged chain carries TRBV12-3 or TRBV12-4 and TRBJ2-3; the D gene is perhaps TRBD2, from 5 matching bases. This TCR was recovered from a woman under 30 in good health. The DNA sequence is TGTGCCAGCAGTCGACGCGGAGGTACGCAGTATTTT. Translation gives CASSRRGGTQYF.